These 7 T cell receptor beta chains originate from one sample sequenced in a study of regulatory T cells in long-lasting Graves disease. Assembly of TCR beta libraries relied on iRepertoire HTBI primers together with Arm-PCR of CDR3 regions. TCRdb used MiXCR to reprocess the multiplex PCR reads, holding one entry per CDR3 protein. The sample includes around 320,000 distinct CDR3 sequences, 15% to 20% seen only once; the top ten take about 32%. Described time point: newly diagnosed GD, antithyroid drugs for less than 3 months. There was RNA extracted from PBMCs, and the TCR library was made from it. The same specimen was also included in a second study, on T cells in Graves' hyperthyroidism and ophthalmopathy.

The input for sequencing was peripheral blood mononuclear cells (PBMCs), taken at new diagnosis, from a patient treated with antithyroid drugs. All receptors derive from a man aged 40-49 years with Graves disease.

This clonotype has a handful of counts. The chain uses TRBV7-8 and TRBJ2-5; D tentatively fits TRBD1 or TRBD2 (6 bases each). There are 17 residues in the CDR3. Germline V gene sequence: CDR1 SGHVS, CDR2 FQNEAQ. V was trimmed by 3 bases and J by 5 bases, leaving 22 bases between them. In DNA form, the CDR3 reads TGTGCCAGCAGCTTTGGCTACTCGGGGAGGAGGGGGGAGACCCAGTACTTC. Residues: CASSFGYSGRRGETQYF.

In its sample, this clonotype was seen many times. The chain links TRBV2 to TRBJ2-7; maybe TRBD2 (6 bases). From germline, CDR1 is SNHLY and CDR2 FYNNEI. V was cut by 6 bases and J by 0 bases, with 15 bases left in between. The CDR3 covers 15 residues. The CDR3, as DNA: TGTGCCAGCAGCCCCAGACTAGGGTCCTCCTACGAGCAGTACTTC. This codes for CASSPRLGSSYEQYF.

The sample holds many counts of this clonotype. This sequence joins TRBV20-1 and TRBJ2-1, with 9 bases identical to TRBD1. Germline V lookup: CDR1 DFQATT, CDR2 SNEGSKA (reference sequence). J gave up 4 bases and V 1 base, and 5 bases lay outside the gene matches. The CDR3 runs 15 residues. CDR3 region: CSARGGQGRYNEQFF. The DNA for the CDR3 is TGCAGTGCTAGAGGAGGACAGGGGAGATACAATGAGCAGTTCTTC.

This clonotype has more than one count but fewer than ten. This rearrangement joins TRBV30 to TRBJ2-7, with D perhaps matching TRBD2 (5 bases). The CDR3 totals 12 residues. In germline, CDR1 is GTSNPN, CDR2 SVGIG (reference sequence). V gave up 2 bases and J gave up 2 bases, with 7 bases separating them. Written as DNA, the CDR3 is TGTGCCTGGAGTCCCGGGACCTACGAGCAGTACTTC. Its protein is CAWSPGTYEQYF. The variable domain in full, completed from reference TRBV30 and TRBJ2-7, reads SQTIHQWPATLVQPVGSPLSLECTVEGTSNPNLYWYRQAAGRGLQLLFYSVGIGQISSEVPQNLSASRPQDRQFILSSKKLLLSDSGFYLCAWSPGTYEQYFGPGTRLTVT.

On this clonotype itself: A much larger clone sits a single nucleotide away, making a read error possible. This rearrangement joins TRBV20-1 to TRBJ1-1; tentative D call: TRBD1 (6 bases). CDR1 is DFQATT, CDR2 SNEGSKA, per germline (reference sequence). The CDR3 extends over 12 amino acids. The CDR3 spells CSAHQGSTEASF. CDR3 in DNA: TGCAGTGCTCACCAGGGGAGCACTGAAGCTTCCTTT.

This clonotype appeared many times. The rearrangement joins TRBV9 to TRBJ2-1; 9 nucleotides align to TRBD2. V gave up 0 bases and J gave up 5 bases; unmatched junction bases: 6. Germline V gives CDR1 SGDLS, CDR2 YYNGEE. The CDR3 is 16 residues long. The CDR3 sequence: CASSVDGGGGNNEQFF. The CDR3, as DNA: TGTGCCAGCAGCGTAGATGGCGGGGGGGGGAACAATGAGCAGTTCTTC.

This clonotype has ten or more counts. V and J are TRBV5-6 and TRBJ1-1; no reliable D call. This CDR3 has 15 residues. Germline CDR1 and CDR2: SGHDT and YYEEEE. Deletions cut 4 bases from V and 0 bases from J, with 13 bases between. Here the CDR3 DNA reads TGTGCCAGCAGCCGGTCCCCGGCCATGAACACTGAAGCTTTCTTT. Translation: CASSRSPAMNTEAFF.